These 24 T cell receptor beta chains came from one sample sequenced in a study of chemoradiotherapy in HPV16-positive cancers. Generated by immunoSEQ multiplex PCR, the TCRdb table keeps only in-frame clones and is missing some. This sample has 15,000 to 20,000 clones; nearly 80% occur once, and the top ten carry approximately 11%. Collection of the sample occurred from a patient who underwent chemoradiotherapy. Every receptor here comes from a human donor with HPV-associated anogenital cancer.

CDR3 region: CASSPGVGGTYEQYF. CDR3 sequence (DNA): TGTGCCAGCTCACCGGGGGTCGGGGGGACCTACGAGCAGTACTTC. V is TRBV18 and J is TRBJ2-7, with 7 bases identical to TRBD2. With V trimmed by 3 bases and J by 2 bases, 7 bases remained unmatched. This CDR3 is 15 amino acids long. CDR1 is KGHSH, CDR2 LQKENI, per germline. Full variable domain (outside the CDR3, taken from reference TRBV18 and TRBJ2-7): NAGVMQNPRHLVRRRGQEARLRCSPMKGHSHVYWYRQLPEEGLKFMVYLQKENIIDESGMPKERFSAEFPKEGPSILRIQQVVRGDSAAYFCASSPGVGGTYEQYFGPGTRLTVT.

V gene TRBV5-8 combines with J gene TRBJ1-1; D is ambiguous. CDR3 length: 13 residues. Germline V gene sequence: CDR1 SGHTS, CDR2 YDEGEE. The V and J ends lost 1 base and 1 base respectively, with 5 bases between them. The CDR3 region has the DNA TGTGCCAGCAGCTTGCAACAGAACACTGAAGCTTTCTTT. As protein: CASSLQQNTEAFF.

The rearrangement joins TRBV4-1 to TRBJ2-3; D perhaps matches TRBD1 (5 bases). V was clipped by 3 bases and J by 2 bases, with 12 bases between them. The CDR3 totals 15 residues. Germline CDR1 MGHRA, CDR2 YSYEKL. The CDR3 DNA reads as TGCGCCAGCAGCCACCTTGACAGAGACACAGATACGCAGTATTTT. Protein: CASSHLDRDTDTQYF.

The genes are TRBV10-3 and TRBJ2-7, with D tentatively TRBD2 (7 bases). Germline CDR1 is ENHRY and CDR2 is SYGVKD. The length of the CDR3 is 12 residues. The V gene lost 8 bases and the J gene lost 2 bases, with 10 bases spanning the gap. This CDR3 reads CAIGEGAYEQYF. In nucleotides, the CDR3 is TGTGCCATCGGGGAGGGGGCCTACGAGCAGTACTTC.

The V call is TRBV4-1, the J call TRBJ2-7, with a possible D match to TRBD2 (5 bases). CDR1 MGHRA and CDR2 YSYEKL come from the germline V gene. Trimming removed 2 bases from V and 1 base from J, with 18 bases in between. This CDR3 region has 17 residues. The CDR3 loop is CASSQSYIGTGSYEQYF. CDR3 coding DNA: TGCGCCAGCAGCCAATCTTACATCGGAACGGGGTCCTACGAGCAGTACTTC.

V is TRBV7-6 and J is TRBJ2-3; 7 bases are shared with TRBD2. The V segment lost 6 bases and the J segment 5 bases; nucleotides outside the gene matches: 5. CDR1 and CDR2 from the germline V gene are SGHVS and FNYEAQ. The CDR3 has 13 amino acids. CDR3 sequence reads: CASSRDYRDTQYF. CDR3 in DNA: TGTGCCAGCAGTCGGGACTATAGAGATACGCAGTATTTT.

V and J are TRBV18 and TRBJ2-7; D not certain. CDR1 is KGHSH, CDR2 LQKENI, per germline. The CDR3 has 15 residues. V lost 2 bases and J lost 5, with 16 bases in between. The CDR3 coding sequence is TGTGCCAGCTCACCAACGAGCCCCGGGCAGAACGAGCAGTACTTC. The encoded protein is CASSPTSPGQNEQYF.

The V call is TRBV2, the J call TRBJ2-7, with no clear D. Germline lookup yields CDR1 SNHLY and CDR2 FYNNEI. V lost 2 bases, J lost 2 bases, and 7 bases lay in between. CDR3 size: 13 residues. The CDR3 DNA sequence: TGTGCCAGCAGTGAACCTCCTACCTACGAGCAGTACTTC. Protein sequence: CASSEPPTYEQYF.

V is TRBV10-3 and J is TRBJ2-3, with TRBD2 identical over 7 bases. V trimming: 3 bases; J trimming: 3 bases; junction bases outside the gene matches: 6. In germline, CDR1 is ENHRY, CDR2 SYGVKD. This CDR3 comprises 15 residues. The CDR3 is CAISDEVRGTDTQYF. The CDR3 nucleotides read TGTGCCATCAGTGATGAGGTGCGGGGGACAGATACGCAGTATTTT.

This clone was recorded a few times. V gene TRBV19 combines with J gene TRBJ1-2; 9 nucleotides match TRBD1. Per the germline V gene, CDR1 is LNHDA and CDR2 is SQIVND (reference sequence). With V trimmed by 6 bases and J by 4 bases, 9 bases remained unmatched. The CDR3 is 15 residues long. The CDR3 bases are TGTGCCAGTAGAAAGGGGACAGGGAGGACCTATGGCTACACCTTC. This translates into CASRKGTGRTYGYTF.

V and J are TRBV6-5 and TRBJ1-4, with D unresolved. This CDR3 is 13 amino acids long. Germline loops: CDR1 MNHEY, CDR2 SVGAGI. V was shortened by 6 bases and J by 10 bases, with 15 bases between the two germline ends. DNA for the CDR3: TGTGCCAGCAGCCCAACCCTATCTGGAAAACTGTTTTTT. This translates into CASSPTLSGKLFF.

The gene calls are TRBV5-1 and TRBJ1-2; 7 bases align to TRBD1. The CDR3 covers 16 residues. In germline, CDR1 is SGHRS, CDR2 YFSETQ. V was clipped by 7 bases and J by 1 base; unmatched bases: 13. CDR3 sequence: CASYGPDRTLNYGYTF. The CDR3 coding sequence is TGCGCCAGCTACGGCCCGGACAGGACCCTTAACTATGGCTACACCTTC.

The table lists this clone with a count of one. This chain uses TRBV6-5 with TRBJ2-3; TRBD2 matches 13 bases. V lost 2 bases and J lost 4; bases outside the gene matches: 0. The germline V gene has CDR1 MNHEY and CDR2 SVGAGI. This CDR3 comprises 15 residues. The CDR3 sequence is CASSYTSGGADTQYF. The CDR3 bases are TGTGCCAGCAGTTACACTAGCGGGGGGGCAGATACGCAGTATTTT.

The rearrangement links TRBV30 to TRBJ1-2; possible D gene TRBD1, 5 bases. The V gene's germline CDR1 is GTSNPN and CDR2 SVGIG (reference sequence). The V end was cut by 3 bases, the J end by 2 bases, with 10 bases between. The CDR3 runs 13 residues. CDR3 sequence: CAWRTERNYGYTF. CDR3 bases: TGTGCCTGGAGGACAGAGCGGAACTATGGCTACACCTTC. The full variable domain, rest sourced from reference TRBV30 and TRBJ1-2, is SQTIHQWPATLVQPVGSPLSLECTVEGTSNPNLYWYRQAAGRGLQLLFYSVGIGQISSEVPQNLSASRPQDRQFILSSKKLLLSDSGFYLCAWRTERNYGYTFGSGTRLTVV.

This chain joins TRBV5-1 and TRBJ1-6, with unresolved D. Germline-derived CDR1 and CDR2 are SGHRS and YFSETQ. Trimming pared 5 bases from V and 11 bases from J, leaving 17 bases between. The CDR3 is made up of 14 amino acids. CDR3 DNA: TGCGCCAGCAGAGAACGACCGGGCCGAGCACCCCTCCACTTT. Translating gives CASRERPGRAPLHF.

This clone has only a few counts. This chain joins TRBV5-1 and TRBJ2-1; D gene uncertain. CDR1 and CDR2 (germline): SGHRS, YFSETQ. The V end lost 5 bases, the J end lost 6 bases, and 12 bases lay between the germline ends. This CDR3 is 13 amino acids long. CDR3 loop: CASSVGPGNEQFF. In DNA, the CDR3 is TGCGCCAGCAGTGTCGGACCCGGCAATGAGCAGTTCTTC.

The J gene is TRBJ1-1, the V gene TRBV11-3; no reliable D call. Germline-derived CDR1 and CDR2 are SGHNT and YENEEA. V shed 1 base and J shed 3 bases, with 9 bases lying between them. This CDR3 has 14 amino acids. CDR3 bases: TGTGCCAGCAGCTTAGCACCTGGGGACACTGAAGCTTTCTTT. It codes for CASSLAPGDTEAFF. The full variable domain, rest sourced from reference TRBV11-3 and TRBJ1-1, is EAGVVQSPRYKIIEKKQPVAFWCNPISGHNTLYWYLQNLGQGPELLIRYENEEAVDDSQLPKDRFSAERLKGVDSTLKIQPAELGDSAVYLCASSLAPGDTEAFFGQGTRLTVV.

This chain uses TRBV20-1 with TRBJ1-6, with D perhaps matching TRBD1 (5 bases). This CDR3 spans 10 amino acids. V gave up 6 bases and J gave up 14 bases, with 11 bases separating them. Germline V gene lookup returns CDR1 DFQATT and CDR2 SNEGSKA (reference sequence). This chain's CDR3 is CSAELGALHF. DNA for the CDR3: TGCAGTGCGGAACTGGGGGCCCTCCACTTT.

The rearrangement links TRBV18 to TRBJ2-7; 7 bases line up with TRBD1. Per the germline V gene, CDR1 is KGHSH and CDR2 is LQKENI. This CDR3 spans 15 amino acids. V lost 2 bases to trimming and J lost 1 base; unmatched junction nucleotides: 5. The CDR3 is CASSPRGPGSYEQYF. For the CDR3, the DNA is TGTGCCAGCTCACCAAGGGGGCCTGGATCCTACGAGCAGTACTTC.

The rearrangement joins TRBV18 to TRBJ2-1; 10 bases are shared with TRBD2. The trim removed 8 bases at V and 4 bases at J, leaving 8 bases unmatched. Germline CDR1 KGHSH, CDR2 LQKENI. The CDR3 covers 15 residues. CDR3 in amino acids: CASTTAGGEYNEQFF. CDR3 DNA: TGTGCCAGCACTACAGCGGGGGGGGAGTACAATGAGCAGTTCTTC.

The chain carries TRBV2 and TRBJ2-6; D not resolved. CDR1 is SNHLY and CDR2 is FYNNEI in the germline V gene. This CDR3 spans 13 amino acids. With 6 bases removed from V and 0 bases from J, the gap between germline ends came to 3 bases. CDR3 in amino acids: CASRGSGANVLTF. CDR3 in DNA: TGTGCCAGCAGAGGCTCTGGGGCCAACGTCCTGACTTTC.

This clone is labeled large. The same CDR3 can be traced to other DNA sequences in this sample. The rearrangement uses TRBV4-3 and TRBJ1-2; the match to TRBD1 covers 8 bases. The V and J ends lost 0 bases and 4 bases, in that order; junction bases with no gene match: 4. The V gene's germline CDR1 is LGHNA and CDR2 YSLEER. This CDR3 is built from 15 residues. The CDR3 is CASSQELQGVYGYTF. The DNA of the CDR3 is TGCGCCAGCAGCCAAGAGCTACAGGGGGTCTATGGCTACACCTTC.

V is TRBV9 and J is TRBJ2-7; TRBD1 might be the D (5 bases). The CDR3 length is 14 residues. The germline gives CDR1 SGDLS, CDR2 YYNGEE. Trimming removed 0 bases at V and 3 bases at J, with 10 bases between. CDR3 in DNA: TGTGCCAGCAGCGTAGCGGCAGGGCGCTACGAGCAGTACTTC. It yields the protein CASSVAAGRYEQYF.

The genes are TRBV29-1 and TRBJ1-2; possible D gene TRBD1, 6 bases. Germline CDR1 reads SQVTM; CDR2 reads ANQGSEA. The CDR3 is 14 amino acids. V lost 3 bases and J lost 8, with 19 bases in between. The CDR3 nucleotides read TGCAGCGTTGATAATGGGGGGGCATCGAGGGGCTACACCTTC. Its translation is CSVDNGGASRGYTF.